This passage covers 10 T cell receptor beta chains from one sample sequenced in a study of blood T cell repertoires in COVID-19. The table came from immunoSEQ multiplex PCR; TCRdb's copy has only in-frame clones and leaves some out. The sample consists of 110,000 to 150,000 clones, 80% to 90% of them appearing once. Sequencing was carried out using peripheral blood. The origin of the receptors is a woman aged 60-75 years with active COVID-19.

V gene TRBV29-1 combines with J gene TRBJ2-7; D may be TRBD2 (6 bases). V lost 6 bases to trimming and J lost 4 bases, with 13 bases between them. CDR3 length: 12 residues. Germline V gene data show CDR1 as SQVTM and CDR2 as ANQGSEA. The chain's CDR3 is CSVGGNGYEQYF. Here the CDR3 DNA reads TGCAGCGTCGGAGGGAATGGGTACGAGCAGTACTTC.

The J gene is TRBJ2-3, the V gene TRBV7-3, with 12 bases identical to TRBD2. CDR1 is SGHTA, CDR2 FQGTGA, per germline. The V and J ends lost 4 bases and 5 bases, in that order; junction bases with no gene match: 4. CDR3 length equals 15 residues. The CDR3 region is CASSSGLAGLDTQYF. In DNA form, the CDR3 reads TGTGCCAGCAGCTCTGGACTAGCGGGATTAGATACGCAGTATTTT.

The gene calls are TRBV18 and TRBJ2-1; the match to TRBD2 covers 8 bases. This CDR3 comprises 16 residues. Per the germline V gene, CDR1 is KGHSH and CDR2 is LQKENI. V trimming: 6 bases; J trimming: 7 bases; junction bases outside the gene matches: 14. This chain's CDR3 is CASSLIAGSFSNEQFF. In DNA, the CDR3 is TGTGCCAGCTCCTTAATAGCGGGATCATTCTCAAATGAGCAGTTCTTC.

The genes are TRBV5-1 and TRBJ2-1; 8 bases line up with TRBD2. The trim removed 0 bases at V and 6 bases at J, leaving 8 bases unmatched. The CDR3 covers 16 residues. Per germline, CDR1 SGHRS and CDR2 YFSETQ. In DNA, the CDR3 is TGCGCCAGCAGCTTGGTTCCGGGAGGGCCGGGCAATGAGCAGTTCTTC. Its translation: CASSLVPGGPGNEQFF. The full variable domain, with the rest looked up from reference TRBV5-1 and TRBJ2-1, is KAGVTQTPRYLIKTRGQQVTLSCSPISGHRSVSWYQQTPGQGLQFLFEYFSETQRNKGNFPGRFSGRQFSNSRSEMNVSTLELGDSALYLCASSLVPGGPGNEQFFGPGTRLTVL.

V and J are TRBV5-1 and TRBJ2-3; 7 positions match TRBD1. V trimming: 2 bases; J trimming: 5 bases; junction bases outside the gene matches: 14. Looked up from germline, CDR1 is SGHRS and CDR2 is YFSETQ. The CDR3 is 17 amino acids. The CDR3 here is CASSFQGQLRGGDTQYF. The CDR3 DNA reads TGCGCCAGCAGCTTCCAGGGACAGCTCCGGGGTGGAGATACGCAGTATTTT.

The rearrangement joins TRBV15 to TRBJ1-3, with D possibly being TRBD1 (5 bases). CDR3 length: 14 residues. Germline V gene lookup returns CDR1 LNHNV and CDR2 YYDKDF (reference sequence). Trimming pared 6 bases from V and 0 bases from J, leaving 9 bases between. CDR3 in DNA: TGTGCCACCAGACAGGATCTCTCTGGAAACACCATATATTTT. It encodes CATRQDLSGNTIYF. The whole variable domain, remainder taken from reference TRBV15 and TRBJ1-3, is DAMVIQNPRYQVTQFGKPVTLSCSQTLNHNVMYWYQQKSSQAPKLLFHYYDKDFNNEADTPDNFQSRRPNTSFCFLDIRSPGLGDTAMYLCATRQDLSGNTIYFGEGSWLTVV.

CDR3 coding DNA: TGTGCCACCAGTGTTGGTGGCCTAGAAACAGATACGCAGTATTTT. This translates into CATSVGGLETDTQYF. The chain carries TRBV24-1 and TRBJ2-3; D not resolved. The V end lost 5 bases, the J end lost 3 bases, and 14 bases lay between the germline ends. CDR1 is KGHDR, CDR2 SFDVKD, per germline. The CDR3 covers 15 residues.

This clone was counted once. One end of the junction does not line up with germline, which may come from a read error. This sequence joins TRBV7-2 and TRBJ1-1; possibly TRBD1 for D (6 bases). This CDR3 is 13 amino acids long. Germline assignment: CDR1 SGHTA and CDR2 FQGNSA. The CDR3 loop is CASRGSLNTEAFF. The CDR3 DNA reads TGTGCTAGCAGGGGCAGCCTGAACACTGAAGCTTTCTTT.

The V call is TRBV6-6, the J call TRBJ2-7, with 10 bases identical to TRBD1. The length of the CDR3 is 15 residues. Germline-derived CDR1 and CDR2 are MNHNY and SVGAGI (reference sequence). Germline trimming cut 7 bases from V and 2 bases from J; bases unmatched to any gene: 8. DNA for the CDR3: TGTGCCAGCACCCCGGGACAGGGGCCAACCTACGAGCAGTACTTC. Translated, it gives CASTPGQGPTYEQYF.

This sequence joins TRBV7-9 and TRBJ2-1, with D tentatively TRBD2 (5 bases). The germline V and J ends were trimmed by 3 bases and 0 bases, with 15 bases remaining between them. The CDR3 loop spans 17 amino acids. The germline CDR1 and CDR2 sequences are SEHNR and FQNEAQ (reference sequence). Here the CDR3 reads CASSFRRTGYSYNEQFF. In nucleotides, the CDR3 is TGTGCCAGCAGCTTCCGGCGGACTGGCTACTCCTACAATGAGCAGTTCTTC.